This T cell receptor beta chain was sequenced during a study of T cell responses to AZD1222 COVID-19 vaccine. Pooling covered second doses at about 4 or about 12 weeks. Repertoires were generated with immunoSEQ multiplex PCR, while TCRdb's copy carries only in-frame clones and drops some. Found here are approximately 120,000 clones, 80% to 90% of them singletons; the top ten hold approximately 9.4%. Study observations and caveats: Most donors were white British, females outnumbered males, and clonal diversity was possibly underestimated. Spike-specific TCR breadth rose after two AZD1222 doses, and depth rose as well.

Germline V lookup: CDR1 SGHTA, CDR2 FQGTGA. The CDR3 has 16 residues. V shed 6 bases and J 4 bases; nucleotides not matched to a gene: 12. Regarding this clone: Its antigen is still unknown.

The chain employs TRBV7-3 and TRBJ2-1; 7 bases line up with TRBD2. The TCR originated in an adult who received the AZD1222 COVID-19 vaccine. The sample here was peripheral blood, taken 28 days after the second AZD1222 dose. CDR3 sequence: CASSSPRGTTYNEQFF. Here the CDR3 DNA reads TGTGCCAGCAGTTCTCCCAGAGGGACTACATACAATGAGCAGTTCTTC.